The 27 T cell receptor beta chains below come from one sample, sequenced in a study of CXCR3-negative and CXCR3-positive naive CD8 T cells. With UMI labels, 5' RACE was used to prepare the TRB cDNA libraries. TCRdb re-called the 5' RACE reads; one entry per CDR3 protein, DNA not given. Its listing shows about 130,000 distinct CDR3 sequences. Input material: naive CXCR3- CD8+ T cells from blood. As for subset: CD45RO-CCR7+CD27+CD95- naive CD8+ T cells lacking CXCR3 (TNR3-). The receptors originated from a human donor in good health. Some clones in this sample may be carry-over from other donors' samples.

This chain uses TRBV12-3 or TRBV12-4 with TRBJ2-7; the TCRdb D gene call, TRBD1, has no DNA to confirm it. This CDR3 is 13 amino acids long. The CDR3 reads CASSLMGPYEQYF.

The chain recombines TRBV27 with TRBJ1-6; TCRdb's D gene call, TRBD1, goes unchecked for lack of DNA. Looked up from germline, CDR1 is MNHEY and CDR2 is SMNVEV (reference sequence). The CDR3 is 15 amino acids. CDR3 in amino acids: CASSLQGKNNSPLHF.

The chain has TRBV27 and TRBJ2-1; with no DNA, the TCRdb D assignment of TRBD2 cannot be verified. Per the germline V gene, CDR1 is MNHEY and CDR2 is SMNVEV (reference sequence). The CDR3 has 15 residues. CDR3 amino acids: CASSFWGGSYNEQFF.

This sequence joins TRBV20-1 and TRBJ1-2. CDR1 is DFQATT and CDR2 is SNEGSKA in the germline V gene (reference sequence). The CDR3 loop spans 14 amino acids. This CDR3 is CSARDVQSDYGYTF.

This chain joins TRBV5-1 and TRBJ2-1; TCRdb returns TRBD2, unconfirmable since there is no DNA. The CDR3 sequence is 17 residues long. Germline V gene data show CDR1 as SGHRS and CDR2 as YFSETQ. CDR3 residues: CASSSREGFIFGNEQFF.

The chain couples TRBV21-1 to TRBJ1-5; TCRdb's D call of TRBD1 is untestable without DNA. TRBV21-1 is shown as a pseudogene. The CDR3 covers 11 residues. The CDR3 loop is CAKQGEQPQHF.

The chain has TRBV7-3 and TRBJ2-1; TCRdb gives TRBD2 as the D gene, but with no DNA this cannot be confirmed. Looked up from germline, CDR1 is SGHTA and CDR2 is FQGTGA. The CDR3 length is 22 residues. The CDR3 spells CASSLLHIGEIPQSGSYNEQFF.

The J gene is TRBJ2-7, the V gene TRBV29-1; there is no DNA to check the TCRdb D call of TRBD1. Germline V gene sequence: CDR1 SQVTM, CDR2 ANQGSEA. The CDR3 length is 15 residues. CDR3 amino acids: CSVEEGTGGAVAQYF.

The chain couples TRBV28 to TRBJ2-7; the TCRdb D gene call, TRBD2, has no DNA to confirm it. The CDR3 runs to 17 residues. In germline, CDR1 is MDHEN, CDR2 SYDVKM. The CDR3 sequence is CASSTGTHLMSSYEQYF.

V gene TRBV9 combines with J gene TRBJ2-1; TCRdb designates TRBD2, a call that cannot be tested without DNA. Germline V gives CDR1 SGDLS, CDR2 YYNGEE. CDR3 length: 17 amino acids. The CDR3: CASNGDTSGGAYNEQFF. The full variable domain, in which reference TRBV9 and TRBJ2-1 provide the parts outside the CDR3, is DSGVTQTPKHLITATGQRVTLRCSPRSGDLSVYWYQQSLDQGLQFLIQYYNGEERAKGNILERFSAQQFPDLHSELNLSSLELGDSALYFCASNGDTSGGAYNEQFFGPGTRLTVL.

The chain joins TRBV10-3 to TRBJ2-7; TCRdb lists TRBD1, though no DNA is available to test this call. The germline V gene has CDR1 ENHRY and CDR2 SYGVKD. The CDR3 runs to 15 residues. This CDR3 is CAISDPSTGSYEQYF.

The chain employs TRBV5-6 and TRBJ2-1; TCRdb proposes TRBD2, but this gene call is untestable without DNA. The CDR3 has 16 amino acids. Germline CDR1 and CDR2: SGHDT and YYEEEE. CDR3 amino acids: CASSLLAGNDWNEQFF.

The chain recombines TRBV29-1 with TRBJ2-1; TCRdb picks TRBD2, but there is no DNA to check that call. This CDR3 has 14 amino acids. Germline CDR1 reads SQVTM; CDR2 reads ANQGSEA. Here the CDR3 reads CSVWTSESYNEQFF.

V usage is TRBV5-1 and J usage is TRBJ2-7. CDR3 length: 14 residues. Per the germline V gene, CDR1 is SGHRS and CDR2 is YFSETQ. This chain's CDR3 is CASSSYAGHYEQYF.

The chain combines TRBV28 with TRBJ2-3; TCRdb indicates TRBD2, and absent DNA this call remains unverified. CDR1 MDHEN and CDR2 SYDVKM come from the germline V gene. This CDR3 has 15 residues. CDR3 in amino acids: CASSLERGGSDTQYF.

The chain recombines TRBV7-2 with TRBJ2-3; checking the TCRdb D call of TRBD1 is not possible without DNA. This CDR3 contains 12 residues. From germline, CDR1 is SGHTA and CDR2 FQGNSA. The CDR3 region is CASSSLADTQYF.

The V call is TRBV7-9, the J call TRBJ2-7. The CDR3 runs 13 residues. Germline values: CDR1 SEHNR, CDR2 FQNEAQ (reference sequence). This CDR3 is CASSLKGSYEQYF. Full variable domain (missing parts from reference TRBV7-9 and TRBJ2-7): DTGVSQNPRHKITKRGQNVTFRCDPISEHNRLYWYRQTLGQGPEFLTYFQNEAQLEKSRLLSDRFSAERPKGSFSTLEIQRTEQGDSAMYLCASSLKGSYEQYFGPGTRLTVT.

The chain combines TRBV20-1 with TRBJ1-1. This CDR3 is 16 amino acids long. The germline V gene has CDR1 DFQATT and CDR2 SNEGSKA (reference sequence). This chain's CDR3 is CSARVPSSSPFTEAFF.

This chain links TRBV14 with TRBJ2-4. Germline CDR1 SGHDN, CDR2 FVKESK. There are 16 residues in the CDR3. CDR3 loop: CASRQSQPLAKNIQYF.

This chain joins TRBV12-3 or TRBV12-4 and TRBJ2-7; TCRdb names TRBD2, which stays unverified in the absence of DNA. This CDR3 region has 18 residues. The CDR3 protein is CASSLSSRGREKPYEQYF.

The chain couples TRBV29-1 to TRBJ2-7; TCRdb indicates TRBD1, and absent DNA this call remains unverified. Germline V lookup: CDR1 SQVTM, CDR2 ANQGSEA. The CDR3 totals 14 residues. The chain's CDR3 is CSVQTGGFGYEQYF.

This chain connects TRBV27 to TRBJ2-7. This CDR3 has 14 amino acids. Per germline, CDR1 MNHEY and CDR2 SMNVEV (reference sequence). CDR3 in amino acids: CASSLSKSSYEQYF.

CDR3 in amino acids: CASSPVVGEADYEQYF. This chain uses TRBV4-3 with TRBJ2-7; the TCRdb D gene call, TRBD2, has no DNA to confirm it. Germline assignment: CDR1 LGHNA and CDR2 YSLEER. The CDR3 length is 16 residues.

The V call is TRBV20-1, the J call TRBJ2-1; the TCRdb D gene call, TRBD2, has no DNA to confirm it. CDR3 length equals 15 residues. Germline lookup yields CDR1 DFQATT and CDR2 SNEGSKA (reference sequence). This CDR3 reads CSARGRGGAVNEHFF.

The rearrangement links TRBV7-6 to TRBJ2-5; the TCRdb D gene call, TRBD1, has no DNA to confirm it. CDR3 length: 13 residues. Germline CDR1 and CDR2: SGHVS and FNYEAQ. CDR3 protein: CASSPLAIETQYF. Combining the CDR3 with reference TRBV7-6 and TRBJ2-5 gives the whole variable domain GAGVSQSPRYKVTKRGQDVALRCDPISGHVSLYWYRQALGQGPEFLTYFNYEAQQDKSGLPNDRFSAERPEGSISTLTIQRTEQRDSAMYRCASSPLAIETQYFGPGTRLLVL.

J is TRBJ2-7 and V is TRBV29-1. Per the germline V gene, CDR1 is SQVTM and CDR2 is ANQGSEA. The CDR3 spans 13 residues. CDR3 protein: CSVEVPVSYEQYF.

The J gene is TRBJ2-1, the V gene TRBV4-1; no DNA is available, so the TRBD1 call from TCRdb remains unchecked. This CDR3 is 15 amino acids long. CDR1 is MGHRA and CDR2 is YSYEKL in the germline V gene. The CDR3 loop is CASSQPWGGEDEQFF.